This T cell receptor beta chain derives from a study of CD8+ T cells in alopecia areata. In the study overall: Treated patients were given oral tofacitinib, which was dosed at 5 to 10 mg twice daily. Study results and limitations: Tofacitinib significantly decreased scalp clonality and expanded CD8+ clones among top 100. With just one nonresponder, it is still uncertain whether baseline CD8+ expansion relates to response.

Extraction of RNA preceded its reverse transcription into cDNA, which served as the sequencing template. The data were produced by immunoSEQ multiplex PCR, yet TCRdb's version contains in-frame clones alone and is incomplete. The table has more than 150,000 clones, approximately 51% seen once. Indicated treatment: oral pan-JAK inhibitor, 5-10 mg twice daily. Alopecia areata patients gave lesional scalp punch biopsies and peripheral blood samples. This clone appeared a few times. What it recognizes is unknown. The sequences come from CD8+ T cells sorted from blood, collected around week 53, from a patient treated with tofacitinib. The TCR comes from a human donor with alopecia areata.

CDR3 sequence (DNA): TGTGCCAGCAGCCCGCGCCGGGACAGGGGGCCTAACGAGCAGTACTTC. Encoded protein: CASSPRRDRGPNEQYF. V and J are TRBV11-2 and TRBJ2-7, with TRBD1 identical over 12 bases. The CDR3 spans 16 residues. The trim removed 5 bases at V and 5 bases at J, leaving 10 bases unmatched. CDR1 and CDR2 (germline): SGHAT, FQNNGV.